These 20 T cell receptor beta chains were sequenced from one sample in a study of response to subunit inactivated influenza vaccine. TCRdb reprocessed the RT-PCR reads via MiXCR and lists one record per CDR3 protein. The profile shows fewer than 200,000 distinct CDR3 sequences, about 9% of them singletons. The sequences come from non-naive T cells sorted from PBMCs, collected on the day of vaccination. These receptor sequences come from a man in his forties or fifties who received an inactivated influenza vaccine.

The gene calls are TRBV2 and TRBJ2-3; TRBD1 aligns across 8 bases. Germline V gene sequence: CDR1 SNHLY, CDR2 FYNNEI. This CDR3 is 13 amino acids long. Trimming cost V 4 bases and J 14 bases; bases outside gene matches: 11. This chain's CDR3 is CASSGRFQGARYF. In nucleotides, the CDR3 is TGTGCCAGCAGTGGACGTTTCCAGGGGGCGCGGTATTTT.

This clonotype was recorded at least ten times. The V gene is TRBV10-3, the J gene TRBJ2-2; TRBD2 might be the D (6 bases). This CDR3 contains 14 residues. Germline V gives CDR1 ENHRY, CDR2 SYGVKD. The V and J ends lost 4 bases and 1 base respectively, with 7 bases between them. CDR3 sequence (DNA): TGTGCCATCAGTGGGCGGGAGAACACCGGGGAGCTGTTTTTT. It yields the protein CAISGRENTGELFF.

This clonotype was seen many times. The V call is TRBV10-3, the J call TRBJ2-7; D is perhaps TRBD1 (6 bases). CDR3 size: 14 residues. Germline lookup yields CDR1 ENHRY and CDR2 SYGVKD. V lost 8 bases and J lost 0, with 14 bases in between. The CDR3 DNA reads as TGTGCCATCGGGGGCGACAGGACCTCCTACGAGCAGTACTTC. Translating gives CAIGGDRTSYEQYF.

The chain is built from TRBV7-2 and TRBJ2-3; D gene unclear. The CDR3 is made up of 14 amino acids. Deletions cut 5 bases from V and 1 base from J, with 10 bases between. Germline V gene sequence: CDR1 SGHTA, CDR2 FQGNSA. Here the CDR3 DNA reads TGTGCCAGCAGCCCATCCTTCGGCACAGATACGCAGTATTTT. This sequence encodes CASSPSFGTDTQYF.

This clonotype was observed many times. V usage is TRBV5-6 and J usage is TRBJ2-6, with D tentatively TRBD1 (5 bases). The CDR3 loop spans 14 amino acids. Trimming took off 4 bases at V and 2 bases at J, with 7 bases between the two ends. Germline-derived CDR1 and CDR2 are SGHDT and YYEEEE. The CDR3 sequence is CASSQGAGANVLTF. The CDR3 coding sequence is TGTGCCAGCAGCCAAGGGGCTGGGGCCAACGTCCTGACTTTC.

V usage is TRBV5-6 and J usage is TRBJ1-6; D gene uncertain. Between the trimmed V and J ends, which lost 3 bases and 6 bases, there was a span of 13 bases. Germline CDR1 and CDR2: SGHDT and YYEEEE. The CDR3 is made up of 15 amino acids. CDR3 amino acids: CASSSTQVSNSPLHF. DNA for the CDR3: TGTGCCAGCAGCTCCACACAAGTTTCTAATTCACCCCTCCACTTT. The variable domain in full, with the rest retrieved from reference TRBV5-6 and TRBJ1-6, is DAGVTQSPTHLIKTRGQQVTLRCSPKSGHDTVSWYQQALGQGPQFIFQYYEEEERQRGNFPDRFSGHQFPNYSSELNVNALLLGDSALYLCASSSTQVSNSPLHFGNGTRLTVT.

CDR3 nucleotide sequence: TGTGCCAGCAGCCTGGGCACCCTCTCAGGGACAGATACGCAGTATTTT. Translated: CASSLGTLSGTDTQYF. The rearrangement uses TRBV9 and TRBJ2-3; D might be TRBD1 (5 bases). This CDR3 region has 16 residues. Trimming cost V 4 bases and J 3 bases, with 18 bases left between them. CDR1 SGDLS and CDR2 YYNGEE come from the germline V gene.

The V and J genes are TRBV6-1 and TRBJ2-7, with 15 bases fitting TRBD2. CDR1 and CDR2 from the germline V gene are MNHNS and SASEGT. The CDR3 covers 14 residues. Losses at the gene ends were 6 bases for V and 7 bases for J; bases not matched to a gene: 4. Here the CDR3 reads CASRGLAGGREQYF. CDR3 coding DNA: TGTGCCAGCAGGGGACTAGCGGGAGGTCGGGAGCAGTACTTC.

This clonotype was counted many times. The chain links TRBV12-3 or TRBV12-4 to TRBJ2-2; D may be TRBD1 (5 bases). The CDR3 extends over 15 amino acids. Trimming left V 3 bases short and J 5 bases short, with 13 bases between. CDR3 sequence: CASSFRQGRTGELFF. In nucleotides, the CDR3 is TGTGCCAGCAGTTTTCGGCAGGGAAGGACCGGGGAGCTGTTTTTT.

This clonotype turned up a few times. As DNA, the CDR3 is TGCAGTGCTAGATTTGGAGGACAGAACACCGGGGAGCTGTTTTTT. It specifies CSARFGGQNTGELFF. The chain couples TRBV20-1 to TRBJ2-2; either TRBD1 or TRBD2 may fit D (5 bases each). The germline V gene has CDR1 DFQATT and CDR2 SNEGSKA (reference sequence). V shed 2 bases and J shed 1 base, with 11 bases lying between them. The CDR3 totals 15 residues.

As to this clonotype: Mismatch with germline at one junction end may stem from a read error. This chain links TRBV7-2 with TRBJ2-7; D is perhaps TRBD2 (5 bases). Germline CDR1 and CDR2: SGHTA and FQGNSA. This CDR3 spans 14 amino acids. CDR3 DNA sequence: TGCGCCAGCAGCTTAGCGCACCAGGCCGCCGATTACCACTTC. This gives the protein CASSLAHQAADYHF.

This clonotype was detected only a few times. The chain couples TRBV20-1 to TRBJ2-3; no reliable D call. Trimming stripped 6 bases from V and 10 bases from J, with 14 bases between. The germline gives CDR1 DFQATT, CDR2 SNEGSKA (reference sequence). The CDR3 is 11 residues long. The CDR3: CSASPESPQYF. CDR3 nucleotide sequence: TGCAGTGCCTCACCTGAATCGCCGCAGTATTTT.

This clonotype has ten or more counts. The DNA for the CDR3 is TGTGCCAGTAGTACGGGCCGAGCGGGTGAGCAGTTCTTC. Its protein is CASSTGRAGEQFF. The V call is TRBV19, the J call TRBJ2-1, with a weak D call TRBD2 (6 bases). The V end was cut by 4 bases, the J end by 9 bases, with 13 bases between. CDR1 and CDR2 (germline): LNHDA, SQIVND (reference sequence). The CDR3 is made up of 13 amino acids. The whole variable domain, filled in from reference TRBV19 and TRBJ2-1, reads DGGITQSPKYLFRKEGQNVTLSCEQNLNHDAMYWYRQDPGQGLRLIYYSQIVNDFQKGDIAEGYSVSREKKESFPLTVTSAQKNPTAFYLCASSTGRAGEQFFGPGTRLTVL.

This clonotype was seen a handful of times. This chain joins TRBV18 and TRBJ2-3, with no clear D. Germline CDR1 is KGHSH and CDR2 is LQKENI. V lost 6 bases and J 0 bases, leaving 16 bases between the germline ends. The CDR3 sequence is 16 residues long. The CDR3 nucleotides read TGTGCCAGCTCCCTCGGCCTTTCCGTTAGCACAGATACGCAGTATTTT. Amino acids: CASSLGLSVSTDTQYF.

This clonotype came up many times. The chain joins TRBV4-2 to TRBJ2-3; D uncertain. CDR3 length equals 11 residues. Trimming stripped 7 bases from V and 2 bases from J, with 4 bases between. CDR1 is LGHNA and CDR2 is YNFKEQ in the germline V gene. The CDR3 protein is CASTNTDTQYF. In DNA, the CDR3 is TGTGCCAGCACCAACACAGATACGCAGTATTTT.

This chain connects TRBV25-1 to TRBJ2-3; weak D call: TRBD1 (6 bases). Germline V gene lookup returns CDR1 MGHDK and CDR2 SYGVNS. V was cut by 4 bases and J by 0 bases, with 11 bases left in between. The CDR3 sequence is 15 residues long. CDR3 protein: CASSARQASTDTQYF. The CDR3 DNA reads TGTGCCAGCAGTGCAAGACAGGCGAGCACAGATACGCAGTATTTT. Supplemented by reference TRBV25-1 and TRBJ2-3, the full variable domain reads EADIYQTPRYLVIGTGKKITLECSQTMGHDKMYWYQQDPGMELHLIHYSYGVNSTEKGDLSSESTVSRIRTEHFPLTLESARPSHTSQYLCASSARQASTDTQYFGPGTRLTVL.

Notes on this clonotype: A much bigger clone sits one base away, suggesting this may be a read error. CDR3 coding DNA: TGTGCCAGCAGCCGGACTAGCGGGACCTACGAGCAGTTCTTC. Its protein is CASSRTSGTYEQFF. The V gene is TRBV2, the J gene TRBJ2-7; 12 positions match TRBD2. Gene TRBJ2-1 matches the end of the DNA better, so the J call may be wrong. Germline CDR1 SNHLY, CDR2 FYNNEI. This CDR3 region has 14 residues.

The V and J genes are TRBV6-5 and TRBJ2-1, with TRBD1 matching 11 bases. After removal of 2 bases from V and 9 bases from J, the junction contained 12 bases not matched to a gene. CDR1 is MNHEY and CDR2 is SVGAGI in the germline V gene. CDR3 size: 17 residues. The CDR3 coding sequence is TGTGCCAGCAGTTACAGGGACAGGGGGTCGTCGGCTGGTGAGCAGTTCTTC. Protein: CASSYRDRGSSAGEQFF.

The V gene is TRBV30, the J gene TRBJ2-1; a possible D gene is TRBD2 (6 bases). The CDR3 runs 13 residues. V was pared by 2 bases and J by 8 bases, with 13 bases between. The V gene's germline CDR1 is GTSNPN and CDR2 SVGIG (reference sequence). The CDR3 DNA reads TGTGCCTGGAGTAGGAGGGATGCGGATGAGCAGTTCTTC. Encoded protein: CAWSRRDADEQFF.

This clonotype was observed a few times. The V gene is TRBV7-2, the J gene TRBJ2-1, with D perhaps matching TRBD2 (6 bases). Deletions cut 5 bases from V and 1 base from J, with 18 bases between. The CDR3 loop spans 17 amino acids. Germline V lookup: CDR1 SGHTA, CDR2 FQGNSA. The CDR3 nucleotides are TGTGCCAGCAGCCTCGGGCTGAGCGGGCTTTCCTACAATGAGCAGTTCTTC. It encodes CASSLGLSGLSYNEQFF.